The present T cell receptor (beta chain) was sequenced within a study of cytomegalovirus exposure and HLA in healthy donors. Study-wide findings and caveats: A few chains tied to CMV proved CMV antigen-specific in vitro. Later on, a genetic analysis was performed. It linked a missense variant in DCLRE1C with V- and J-gene trimming of TCR beta. Previous analysis showed most TCR beta V segments were productive about 87% or about 30% of the time.

Details on this clone: Its antigen is not identified.

The study ran its PCR with 60 Vbeta and 13 Jbeta primers. Generated by immunoSEQ multiplex PCR, the TCRdb table keeps only in-frame clones and is missing some. The sample carries 160,000 or so clones, roughly 80% recorded once. Sequenced: PBMCs. The clonotype was recovered from a woman between 18 and 29 years old in good health and CMV-seropositive.

The CDR3 reads CASSPRGFNTGELFF. The CDR3 coding sequence is TGTGCCAGCAGCCCAAGGGGGTTTAACACCGGGGAGCTGTTTTTT. This chain joins TRBV6-1 and TRBJ2-2; tentative D call: TRBD1 (6 bases). The germline V and J ends were trimmed by 6 bases and 2 bases, with 13 bases remaining between them. Germline V gene lookup returns CDR1 MNHNS and CDR2 SASEGT. This CDR3 spans 15 amino acids.